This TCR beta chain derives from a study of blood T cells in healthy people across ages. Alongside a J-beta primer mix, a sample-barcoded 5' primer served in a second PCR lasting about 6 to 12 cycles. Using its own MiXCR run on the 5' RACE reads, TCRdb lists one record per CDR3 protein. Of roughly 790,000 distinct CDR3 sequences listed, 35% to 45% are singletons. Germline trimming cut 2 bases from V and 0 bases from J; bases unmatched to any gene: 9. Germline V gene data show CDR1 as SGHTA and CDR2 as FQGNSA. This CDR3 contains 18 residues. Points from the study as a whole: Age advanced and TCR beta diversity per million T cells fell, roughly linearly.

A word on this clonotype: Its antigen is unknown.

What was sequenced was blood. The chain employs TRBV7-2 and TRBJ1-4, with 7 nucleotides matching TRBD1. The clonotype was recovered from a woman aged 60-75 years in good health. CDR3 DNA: TGTGCCAGCAGCTTAATGGGATCCCAGGGGGCAACTAATGAAAAACTGTTTTTT. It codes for CASSLMGSQGATNEKLFF.